Listed here is a single T cell receptor beta chain. Its antigen is unidentified. Germline CDR1 is GTSNPN and CDR2 is SVGIG (reference sequence). The length of the CDR3 is 14 residues. Produced via immunoSEQ multiplex PCR; TCRdb's table is partial and in-frame only. The repertoire holds some 130,000 clones, 75% to 90% seen once, with about 4% in the top ten. These data come from a study of T cell responses to AZD1222 COVID-19 vaccine. Study observations and caveats: It should be noted that donors were predominantly white British and more often female, and clonal diversity was possibly underestimated.

The clonotype comes from an adult in good health. The sequenced sample was peripheral blood, obtained on day 0 of AZD1222 vaccination. The V gene is TRBV30, the J gene TRBJ1-6; 8 bases are a match to TRBD1. CDR3 residues: CGMIKTGGVSPLHF. Here the CDR3 DNA reads TGTGGCATGATAAAAACAGGGGGAGTTTCACCCCTCCACTTT.